This TCR beta chain was recorded in a study of PD-1 blockade in classical Hodgkin lymphoma (dated by TCRdb to the early 2020s). For context, the study as a whole: Nivolumab dosing was 3 mg/kg intravenously every 2 weeks, continuing until either disease progression or unacceptable toxicity. The study used TCR beta sequencing and CyTOF to define a peripheral blood immune signature of response to PD-1 blockade in classical Hodgkin lymphoma.

The V and J ends are trimmed by 10 bases and 2 bases, leaving 17 bases between them. CDR1 and CDR2 were assigned from the germline V gene (reference sequence) as MNHNY and SVGAGI. CDR3 length: 14 amino acids, cysteine to phenylalanine. Here the CDR3 DNA is all that survives: 42 bases in frame from base 1. Overall study results and their limits: Lower diversity was observed in patients in whom nivolumab was started less than 1 year after ASCT, and these patients were excluded from later analyses so that confounding by immune reconstitution would be avoided. CD4+ but not CD8+ TCR diversity rose significantly by C4D1 (p=0.0027 vs p=0.16), most apparent in complete responders (p=0.02). Baseline diversity similar to that of newly diagnosed patients was observed in trial patients achieving complete response, whereas significantly lower diversity was observed in partial responders and progressors. Baseline TCR diversity was reported as lower in newly diagnosed patients than in healthy donors, and lower still in relapsed/refractory patients. The study was limited to a single clinical trial cohort, and causes of repertoire differences, possibly disease activity or prior therapy, remained undefined.

This clone was seen only once. The antigen it recognizes is unknown. One base away there is no much larger clone; base qualities are not given. The Qiagen DNeasy kit was used to extract genomic DNA from unsorted PBMCs and from the negatively selected CD4+ and CD8+ fractions. Using primers that anneal to V and J segments, immunoSEQ multiplex PCR amplified the TCR beta CDR3 regions. A synthetic immune receptor repertoire was used to minimize amplification bias, and remaining bias was computationally removed after sequencing. In the original analysis: Custom Python scripts were used to quantify repertoire diversity as the Shannon entropy index. The unsorted, CD4+ and CD8+ repertoires were each analyzed separately, with the exception of combined analyses, where CD4+ and CD8+ sequences were merged in silico. A clone was considered expanded if an increase in frequency of at least 2-fold after treatment relative to C1D1 was found, and a pseudocount of 0.5 was applied to clones undetected at baseline. Singleton clones were defined as clones with 0 or 1 copy at C1D1, and non-singleton clones were defined as clones with 2 or more copies. Clones expanded in unsorted samples were labelled as CD4+, CD8+ or unknown by matching protein sequences in sorted samples from the same patient. Wilcoxon tests on paired samples were used to test diversity changes from C1D1 to C4D1. TCRdb retrieved this table from immuneACCESS and kept in-frame rearrangements only. Not all clones are present; in checked studies, unresolved V genes account for under half, and no reason is known for the remainder. V and J calls and clone size are those listed in that table; D and trimming were worked out from the DNA. The sample table lists approximately 50,000 clones, around 90% of them with a count of one. The ten largest account for around 5% of the sample.

The time point label of this sample denotes: cycle 2 day 1 (C2D1) of nivolumab. Every trial patient had relapsed following autologous stem cell transplantation, and prior brentuximab vedotin exposure was what differed among cohorts A, B and C. The trial cohort was composed of under 70 patients with relapsed/refractory classical Hodgkin lymphoma, for whom complete response, partial response or progressive disease was recorded as best overall response. In the multi-cohort phase II CheckMate 205 trial, trial patients received single-agent nivolumab. An independent review committee assessed best overall response by applying the 2007 International Working Group response criteria. PBMCs from the trial were collected at three points: immediately before nivolumab initiation (C1D1), and during therapy at cycle 2 day 1 and cycle 4 day 1. Peripheral blood was collected in 8 mL Vacutainer Cell Preparation Tubes, from which PBMCs were isolated by centrifugation and then cryopreserved.

This TCR was sampled from a human donor with classical Hodgkin lymphoma. Material: peripheral blood mononuclear cells (PBMCs), obtained before the second cycle of nivolumab. Recombination connected TRBV6-6 to TRBJ2-5, with the D gene not clear enough to name. The CDR3 here reads CATQISPGQETQYF. The DNA is as follows: TGTGCCACCCAGATTAGCCCAGGTCAAGAGACCCAGTACTTC.